This T cell receptor beta chain is from a study of shared clonotypes between healthy human individuals. On the study more broadly: Per donor, CD8 memory used one plate, CD8 naive used two, CD4 memory used three and CD4 naive used three.

Per sorted-subset replicate PCR, input was approximately 180 ng DNA, representing some 30,000 T cell genomes. Method: immunoSEQ multiplex PCR; TCRdb's copy keeps in-frame clones and lacks some. The table lists around 700,000 clones, about 74% of them singletons. Trimming took 7 bases from V and 9 from J, leaving 19 bases between them. Looked up from germline, CDR1 is SNHLY and CDR2 is FYNNEI. The CDR3 loop spans 14 amino acids. This clone was counted at least ten times. Its antigen remains unknown. Whole-study findings and limits: Represented diversity, genetic and exposure-history alike, was limited by few donors.

The study separated CD4+ cells into CD45RA+ naive and CD45RA-negative memory subsets. The clonotype comes from a woman aged 30 to 39 in good health. Material for sequencing was memory CD4+ T cells sorted from blood. Subset defined: CD45RA-negative fraction. The chain links TRBV2 to TRBJ2-1, with D tentatively TRBD1 or TRBD2 (7 bases each). The CDR3 region has the DNA TGTGCCAGCAATAGGGAGGGAGGGGGCAGTGAGCAGTTCTTC. Translation: CASNREGGGSEQFF.